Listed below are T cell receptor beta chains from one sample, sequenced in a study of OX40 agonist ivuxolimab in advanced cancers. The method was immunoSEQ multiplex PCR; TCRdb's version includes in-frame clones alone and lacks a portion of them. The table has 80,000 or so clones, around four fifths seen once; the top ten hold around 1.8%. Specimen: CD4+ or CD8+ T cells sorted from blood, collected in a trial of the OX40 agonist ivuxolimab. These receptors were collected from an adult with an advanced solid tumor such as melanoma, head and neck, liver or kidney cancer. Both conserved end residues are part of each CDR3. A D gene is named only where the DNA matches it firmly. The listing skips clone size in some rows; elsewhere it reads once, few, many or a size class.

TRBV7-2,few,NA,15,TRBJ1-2,CASSSPGQAPYGYTF,TGTGCCAGCAGCTCTCCAGGCCAAGCTCCCTATGGCTACACCTTC
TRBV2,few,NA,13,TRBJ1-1,CASSAEGGGEAFF,TGTGCCAGCAGTGCGGAGGGCGGTGGGGAAGCTTTCTTT
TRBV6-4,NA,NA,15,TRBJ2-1,CASSDQRTGENEQFF,TGTGCCAGCAGTGACCAAAGGACTGGTGAAAATGAGCAGTTCTTC
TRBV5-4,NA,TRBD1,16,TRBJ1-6,CASSLGGDRADSPLHF,TGTGCCAGCAGCTTGGGAGGGGACAGGGCGGATTCACCCCTCCACTTT
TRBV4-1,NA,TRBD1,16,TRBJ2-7,CASSQDGQGGSYEQYF,TGCGCCAGCAGCCAAGACGGACAGGGAGGTTCCTACGAGCAGTACTTC
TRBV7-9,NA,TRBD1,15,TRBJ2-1,CASSSDRGHGNEQFF,TGTGCCAGCAGCTCGGACAGGGGGCATGGGAATGAGCAGTTCTTC
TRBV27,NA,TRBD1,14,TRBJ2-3,CASSPGQRRDTQYF,TGTGCCAGCAGCCCGGGACAGCGCAGGGATACGCAGTATTTT
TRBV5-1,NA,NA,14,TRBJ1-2,CASSLTGFNYGYTF,TGCGCCAGCAGCTTAACAGGGTTTAACTATGGCTACACCTTC
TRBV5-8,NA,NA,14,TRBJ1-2,CASSLNSLRYGYTF,TGTGCCAGCAGCTTGAACTCCCTGCGCTATGGCTACACCTTC
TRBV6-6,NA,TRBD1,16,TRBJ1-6,CASSKDRAFYNSPLHF,TGTGCCAGCAGTAAGGACAGGGCTTTCTATAATTCACCCCTCCACTTT
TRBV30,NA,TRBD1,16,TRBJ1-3,CAWSERDRADGNTIYF,TGTGCCTGGAGTGAGCGTGACAGGGCGGACGGAAACACCATATATTTT
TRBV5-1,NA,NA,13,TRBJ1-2,CASRSGTNYGYTF,TGTGCCAGCAGGTCAGGAACTAACTATGGCTACACCTTC
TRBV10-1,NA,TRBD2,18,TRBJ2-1,CASSESGVRGSSYNEQFF,TGCGCCAGCAGTGAGTCTGGGGTGCGCGGGAGCTCCTACAATGAGCAGTTCTTC
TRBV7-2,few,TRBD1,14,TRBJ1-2,CASSLVGQIYGYTF,TGTGCCAGCAGCTTAGTGGGACAGATCTATGGCTACACCTTC
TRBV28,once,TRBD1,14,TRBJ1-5,CASSPMTGNQPQHF,TGTGCCAGCAGTCCTATGACAGGGAATCAGCCCCAGCATTTT
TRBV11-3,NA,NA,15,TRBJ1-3,CASSFGHLGGNTIYF,TGTGCCAGCAGCTTTGGACACCTCGGGGGAAACACCATATATTTT
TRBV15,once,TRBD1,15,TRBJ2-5,CATSPQPGQQETQYF,TGTGCCACCAGCCCTCAACCGGGACAGCAAGAGACCCAGTACTTC
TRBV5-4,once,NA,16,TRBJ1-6,CASSLVQGSGNSPLHF,TGTGCCAGCAGCTTAGTTCAGGGAAGCGGTAATTCACCCCTCCACTTT
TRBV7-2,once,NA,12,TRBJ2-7,CASSFTWGEQYF,TGTGCCAGCAGCTTCACCTGGGGCGAGCAGTACTTC
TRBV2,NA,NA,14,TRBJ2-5,CASTQFQKGETQYF,TGTGCCAGCACCCAATTCCAGAAAGGAGAGACCCAGTACTTC
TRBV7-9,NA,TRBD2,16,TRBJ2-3,CASSYPGLAVTDTQYF,TGTGCCAGCAGCTACCCGGGACTAGCGGTCACAGATACGCAGTATTTT
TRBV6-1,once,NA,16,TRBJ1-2,CASSESGRDGNYGYTF,TGTGCCAGCAGTGAATCGGGGAGGGACGGTAACTATGGCTACACCTTC
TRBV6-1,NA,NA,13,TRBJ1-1,CAAGRTYDSEAFF,TGTGCCGCGGGCCGGACCTATGATAGTGAAGCTTTCTTT
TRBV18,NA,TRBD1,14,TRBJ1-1,CASSMGQGHTEAFF,TGTGCCAGCTCAATGGGACAGGGCCACACTGAAGCTTTCTTT
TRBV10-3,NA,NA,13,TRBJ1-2,CAISRQSTYGYTF,TGTGCCATCAGTCGTCAGAGTACCTATGGCTACACCTTC
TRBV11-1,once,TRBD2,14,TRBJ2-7,CASSPGGAVNEQYF,TGTGCCAGCAGCCCCGGGGGGGCAGTGAACGAGCAGTACTTC
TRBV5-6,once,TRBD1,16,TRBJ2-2,CASSLPGQGATGELFF,TGTGCCAGCAGCTTGCCGGGACAGGGGGCAACCGGGGAGCTGTTTTTT
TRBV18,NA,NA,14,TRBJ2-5,CASSPAGWGETQYF,TGTGCCAGCTCACCTGCGGGGTGGGGCGAGACCCAGTACTTC
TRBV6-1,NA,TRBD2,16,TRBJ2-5,CASSEGVTSAYETQYF,TGTGCCAGCAGTGAAGGGGTAACTAGCGCCTATGAAACCCAGTACTTC
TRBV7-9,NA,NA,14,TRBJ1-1,CASSPKQLNTEAFF,TGTGCCAGCAGCCCGAAACAGCTGAACACTGAAGCTTTCTTT
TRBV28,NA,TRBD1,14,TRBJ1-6,CASSSNRGRSPLHF,TGTGCCAGCAGTTCAAACAGGGGGCGTTCACCCCTCCACTTT
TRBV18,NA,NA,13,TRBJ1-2,CASSPSAGNGYTF,TGTGCCAGCTCACCATCCGCAGGGAATGGCTACACCTTC
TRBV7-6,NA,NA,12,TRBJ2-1,CASSVQGDEQFF,TGTGCCAGCAGCGTCCAGGGCGATGAGCAGTTCTTC
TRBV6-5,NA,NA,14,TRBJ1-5,CASSDSRARQPQHF,TGTGCCAGCAGCGACAGCAGGGCCCGTCAGCCCCAGCATTTT
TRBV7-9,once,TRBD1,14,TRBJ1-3,CATLRQGGEDTIYF,TGTGCCACCCTACGACAGGGGGGAGAGGACACCATATATTTT
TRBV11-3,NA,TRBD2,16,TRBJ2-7,CASSLDGREGSYEQYF,TGTGCCAGCAGCTTAGATGGCAGGGAGGGTTCCTACGAGCAGTACTTC
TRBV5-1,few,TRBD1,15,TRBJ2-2,CASRLGTGGTGELFF,TGCGCCAGCAGACTCGGGACAGGGGGCACCGGGGAGCTGTTTTTT